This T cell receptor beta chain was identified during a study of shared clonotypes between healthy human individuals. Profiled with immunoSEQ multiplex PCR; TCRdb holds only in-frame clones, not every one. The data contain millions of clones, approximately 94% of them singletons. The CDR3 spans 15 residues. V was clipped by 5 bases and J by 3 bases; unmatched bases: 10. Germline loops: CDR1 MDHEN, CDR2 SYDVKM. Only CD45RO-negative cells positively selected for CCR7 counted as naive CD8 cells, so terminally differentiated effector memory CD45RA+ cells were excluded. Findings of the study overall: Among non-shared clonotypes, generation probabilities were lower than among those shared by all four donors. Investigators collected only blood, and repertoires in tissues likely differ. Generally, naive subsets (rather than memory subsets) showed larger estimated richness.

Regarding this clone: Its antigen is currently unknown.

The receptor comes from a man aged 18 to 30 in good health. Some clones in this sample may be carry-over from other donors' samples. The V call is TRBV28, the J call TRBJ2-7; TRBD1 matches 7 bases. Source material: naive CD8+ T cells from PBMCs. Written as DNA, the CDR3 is TGTGCCAGCAGTCCCCAGACAGGGACGCACTACGAGCAGTACTTC. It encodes CASSPQTGTHYEQYF. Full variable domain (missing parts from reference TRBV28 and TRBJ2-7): DVKVTQSSRYLVKRTGEKVFLECVQDMDHENMFWYRQDPGLGLRLIYFSYDVKMKEKGDIPEGYSVSREKKERFSLILESASTNQTSMYLCASSPQTGTHYEQYFGPGTRLTVT.